This T cell receptor beta chain was sequenced for a study of T cell responses to AZD1222 COVID-19 vaccine. Sequencing was performed with immunoSEQ multiplex PCR; in TCRdb, only in-frame clones are kept and a portion is missing. The sample gives 65,000 to 75,000 clones, 84% of which show up once; around 21% is in the top ten. The TCR originated in an adult in good health. The starting material was peripheral blood, obtained on day 0 of AZD1222 vaccination.

The chain's CDR3 is CASSLMGHGYTF. The CDR3 nucleotides are TGTGCCAGCAGCTTAATGGGCCATGGCTACACCTTC. This rearrangement joins TRBV7-2 to TRBJ1-2; D gene ambiguous. CDR3 length: 12 amino acids. V lost 2 bases and J lost 6, with 7 bases in between. The germline CDR1 and CDR2 sequences are SGHTA and FQGNSA.